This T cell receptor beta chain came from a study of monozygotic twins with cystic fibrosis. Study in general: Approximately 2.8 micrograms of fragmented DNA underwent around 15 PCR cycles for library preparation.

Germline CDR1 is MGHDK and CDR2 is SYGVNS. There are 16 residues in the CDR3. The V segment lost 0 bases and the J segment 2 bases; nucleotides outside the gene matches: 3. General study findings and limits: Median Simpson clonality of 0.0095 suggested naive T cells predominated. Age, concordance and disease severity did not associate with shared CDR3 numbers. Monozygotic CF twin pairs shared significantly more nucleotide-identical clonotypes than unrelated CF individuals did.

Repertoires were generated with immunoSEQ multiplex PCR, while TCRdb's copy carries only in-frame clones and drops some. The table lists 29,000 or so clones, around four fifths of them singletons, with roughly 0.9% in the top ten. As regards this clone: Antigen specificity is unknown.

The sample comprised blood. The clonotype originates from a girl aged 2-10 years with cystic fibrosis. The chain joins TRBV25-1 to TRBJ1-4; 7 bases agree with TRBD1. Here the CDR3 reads CASSEYQTGTNEKLFF. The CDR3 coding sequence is TGTGCCAGCAGTGAATACCAGACAGGGACTAATGAAAAACTGTTTTTT.